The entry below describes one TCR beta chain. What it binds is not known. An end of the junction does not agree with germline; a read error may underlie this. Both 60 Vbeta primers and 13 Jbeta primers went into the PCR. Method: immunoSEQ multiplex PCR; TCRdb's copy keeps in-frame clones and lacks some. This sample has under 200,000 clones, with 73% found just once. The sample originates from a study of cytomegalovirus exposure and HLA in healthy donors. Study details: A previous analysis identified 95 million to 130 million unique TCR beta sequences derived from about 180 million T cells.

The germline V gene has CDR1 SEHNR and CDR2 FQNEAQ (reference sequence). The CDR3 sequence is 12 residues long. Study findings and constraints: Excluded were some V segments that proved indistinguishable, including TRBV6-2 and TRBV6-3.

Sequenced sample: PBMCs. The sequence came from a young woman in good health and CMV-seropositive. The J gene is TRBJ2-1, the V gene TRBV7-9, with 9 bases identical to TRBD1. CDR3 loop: CSSSLASGQGIF. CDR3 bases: TGTTCCAGCAGCTTAGCTTCGGGACAGGGTATCTTC.